These 20 T cell receptor beta chains originate from one sample sequenced in a study of blood T cell repertoires in COVID-19. TCRdb keeps only in-frame clones here, not all; method: immunoSEQ multiplex PCR. Of 150,000 to 170,000 clones detected, about 85% appear once; the ten largest clones hold less than 10%. Sequencing was carried out using peripheral blood. Receptor source: a woman between 55 and 75 years old with COVID-19, enrolled during active disease.

The CDR3 DNA follows: TGTGCCAGCAGTCCCATCGGGAGGGAGAGTATCTACGAGCAGTACTTC. Amino acids: CASSPIGRESIYEQYF. The V gene is TRBV27, the J gene TRBJ2-7, with 8 bases that match TRBD2. The junction had 12 bases not matched to a gene; V was cut back by 5 bases and J by 3 bases. Germline V gives CDR1 MNHEY, CDR2 SMNVEV (reference sequence). CDR3 length: 16 residues.

This chain joins TRBV6-1 and TRBJ1-1; 8 positions match TRBD1. The CDR3 loop spans 13 amino acids. CDR1 and CDR2 (germline): MNHNS, SASEGT. The V and J ends lost 2 bases and 7 bases, in that order; junction bases with no gene match: 3. CDR3 amino acids: CASSERQGIEAFF. The CDR3 DNA sequence: TGTGCCAGCAGTGAAAGACAGGGGATTGAAGCTTTCTTT.

The chain uses TRBV7-9 and TRBJ1-5; D might be TRBD1 (5 bases). Trimming removed 6 bases from V and 3 bases from J, with 12 bases in between. There are 14 residues in the CDR3. The germline V gene has CDR1 SEHNR and CDR2 FQNEAQ (reference sequence). The CDR3 protein is CASSRAGPNQPQHF. CDR3 DNA: TGTGCCAGCAGTAGGGCAGGGCCCAATCAGCCCCAGCATTTT.

The chain couples TRBV27 to TRBJ1-2; 11 positions agree with TRBD1. Germline assignment: CDR1 MNHEY and CDR2 SMNVEV (reference sequence). This CDR3 is built from 15 residues. Germline trimming cut 5 bases from V and 4 bases from J; bases unmatched to any gene: 6. As DNA, the CDR3 is TGTGCCAGCAGTCCGAGGGACAGGGGGTTCTATGGCTACACCTTC. This sequence encodes CASSPRDRGFYGYTF.

This chain connects TRBV7-3 to TRBJ1-4; 8 bases are a match to TRBD1. J was trimmed by 4 bases and V by 1 base; bases with no gene match: 8. The CDR3 consists of 17 residues. The germline gives CDR1 SGHTA, CDR2 FQGTGA. CDR3 loop: CASSLKTMGQDNEKLFF. The CDR3 DNA follows: TGTGCCAGCAGCTTAAAAACTATGGGACAGGATAATGAAAAACTGTTTTTT.

V gene TRBV28 combines with J gene TRBJ1-5; tentatively, D is TRBD1 (6 bases). CDR3 size: 16 residues. Looked up from germline, CDR1 is MDHEN and CDR2 is SYDVKM. V was cut by 6 bases and J by 8 bases, with 23 bases left in between. The DNA for the CDR3 is TGTGCCAGCAGCCCTAACGGGGAGACTCAGGGGAAGCCCCAGCATTTT. Translated: CASSPNGETQGKPQHF.

The genes are TRBV10-3 and TRBJ2-2; no firm D call. This CDR3 contains 13 residues. CDR1 is ENHRY and CDR2 is SYGVKD in the germline V gene. Trimming stripped 7 bases from V and 1 base from J, with 7 bases between. CDR3 in amino acids: CAIMFLNTGELFF. CDR3 DNA sequence: TGTGCCATCATGTTCTTGAACACCGGGGAGCTGTTTTTT.

The genes are TRBV11-2 and TRBJ2-7, with TRBD1 matching over 8 bases. V lost 1 base and J lost 3; bases outside the gene matches: 5. Looked up from germline, CDR1 is SGHAT and CDR2 is FQNNGV. This CDR3 comprises 15 residues. The CDR3 is CASSLGGRGHYEQYV. The DNA for the CDR3 is TGTGCCAGCAGCTTAGGAGGCAGGGGGCACTACGAGCAGTACGTC.

Turning to this clone: At the DNA level, this CDR3 is encoded by other sequences in the same sample as well. The chain employs TRBV11-2 and TRBJ2-1; 7 nucleotides agree with TRBD2. V was pared by 2 bases and J by 1 base, with 8 bases of the junction left unmatched. The V gene's germline CDR1 is SGHAT and CDR2 FQNNGV. The CDR3 totals 17 residues. CDR3: CASSLRLAGVSYNEQFF. In DNA, the CDR3 is TGTGCCAGCAGCTTAAGGCTTGCGGGAGTGTCCTACAATGAGCAGTTCTTC.

The chain recombines TRBV5-8 with TRBJ2-1; D may be TRBD2 (5 bases). The CDR3 runs to 13 residues. V lost 2 bases to trimming and J lost 10 bases, with 13 bases between them. Germline CDR1 reads SGHTS; CDR2 reads YDEGEE. CDR3: CASSLPLPGEQFF. CDR3 DNA sequence: TGTGCCAGCAGCTTACCCCTCCCGGGGGAGCAGTTCTTC. Looking up the rest from reference TRBV5-8 and TRBJ2-1 gives the full variable domain: EAGVTQSPTHLIKTRGQQATLRCSPISGHTSVYWYQQALGLGLQFLLWYDEGEERNRGNFPPRFSGRQFPNYSSELNVNALELEDSALYLCASSLPLPGEQFFGPGTRLTVL.

The V gene is TRBV5-1, the J gene TRBJ1-4; TRBD1 matches 8 bases. This CDR3 contains 16 residues. Germline CDR1 is SGHRS and CDR2 is YFSETQ. The V segment lost 3 bases and the J segment 0 bases; nucleotides outside the gene matches: 4. CDR3 protein: CASSSQGAATNEKLFF. The CDR3 DNA follows: TGCGCCAGCAGCTCCCAGGGGGCTGCAACTAATGAAAAACTGTTTTTT.

This rearrangement joins TRBV27 to TRBJ1-1; D is ambiguous. There are 15 residues in the CDR3. Germline V gene lookup returns CDR1 MNHEY and CDR2 SMNVEV (reference sequence). V lost 5 bases and J lost 1, with 14 bases in between. This CDR3 is CASSGRFEGNTEAFF. The CDR3 bases are TGTGCCAGCAGTGGAAGATTCGAGGGGAACACTGAAGCTTTCTTT.

This chain uses TRBV7-2 with TRBJ1-2, with a possible D match to TRBD1 (6 bases). Trimming shortened V by 5 bases and J by 4 bases, and 20 bases separated the two germline ends. The length of the CDR3 is 16 residues. Germline CDR1 reads SGHTA; CDR2 reads FQGNSA. The CDR3 spells CASSPNDRSPSYGYTF. The DNA of the CDR3 is TGTGCCAGCAGCCCGAACGACAGGTCGCCCTCCTATGGCTACACCTTC.

This rearrangement joins TRBV5-6 to TRBJ2-7; D may be TRBD2 (7 bases). The CDR3 is 15 residues long. Trimming pared 0 bases from V and 6 bases from J, leaving 16 bases between. Germline CDR1 reads SGHDT; CDR2 reads YYEEEE. The CDR3 DNA reads as TGTGCCAGCAGCTTGGGCAGCGGGACAATTCTCGAGCAGTACTTC. Protein: CASSLGSGTILEQYF.

The chain has TRBV11-2 and TRBJ2-3; maybe TRBD1 (8 bases). The CDR3 loop spans 15 amino acids. V lost 6 bases and J lost 1, with 14 bases in between. Germline V gene sequence: CDR1 SGHAT, CDR2 FQNNGV. CDR3 residues: CASRWTGRGTDTQYF. CDR3 nucleotide sequence: TGTGCCAGCAGATGGACAGGGAGGGGCACAGATACGCAGTATTTT.

The chain couples TRBV11-2 to TRBJ2-7; 7 bases map to TRBD1. Losses at the gene ends were 0 bases for V and 4 bases for J; bases not matched to a gene: 6. Germline V gene lookup returns CDR1 SGHAT and CDR2 FQNNGV. This CDR3 has 15 amino acids. The CDR3, as DNA: TGTGCCAGCAGCTTAGACCCTTACAGGGGTTACGAGCAGTACTTC. This sequence encodes CASSLDPYRGYEQYF. Full variable domain (rest looked up from reference TRBV11-2 and TRBJ2-7): EAGVAQSPRYKIIEKRQSVAFWCNPISGHATLYWYQQILGQGPKLLIQFQNNGVVDDSQLPKDRFSAERLKGVDSTLKIQPAKLEDSAVYLCASSLDPYRGYEQYFGPGTRLTVT.

The chain is built from TRBV18 and TRBJ1-1; D may be TRBD1 (5 bases). Per the germline V gene, CDR1 is KGHSH and CDR2 is LQKENI. The CDR3 spans 13 residues. The V gene lost 1 base and the J gene lost 8 bases, with 11 bases spanning the gap. The CDR3 protein is CASSPRRQKEAFF. The DNA of the CDR3 is TGTGCCAGCTCACCACGCAGACAGAAAGAAGCTTTCTTT.

The rearrangement uses TRBV21-1 and TRBJ2-3; no check of the table's D call, TRBD1, against the DNA was made. TRBV21-1 is given as a pseudogene. The CDR3 consists of 18 residues. The CDR3 spells CASSGKVRQFFYTDTQYF. The CDR3 bases are TGTGCCAGCAGCGGAAAAGTCAGGCAGTTTTTTTACACAGATACGCAGTATTTT.

CDR3 coding DNA: TGTGCCAGCAGCACCCGGTCTGCAGCTTTCTTT. Translated, it gives CASSTRSAAFF. V usage is TRBV21-1 and J usage is TRBJ1-1. TRBV21-1 is listed as a pseudogene. This CDR3 has 11 residues.

The CDR3 DNA reads TGTGCCAGTGGGCAGGGGTATTCACCCCTCCACTTT. Translated, it gives CASGQGYSPLHF. This rearrangement joins TRBV19 to TRBJ1-6; D is perhaps TRBD1 (6 bases). The CDR3 covers 12 residues. V lost 8 bases, J lost 8 bases, and 10 bases lay in between. Per germline, CDR1 LNHDA and CDR2 SQIVND (reference sequence).